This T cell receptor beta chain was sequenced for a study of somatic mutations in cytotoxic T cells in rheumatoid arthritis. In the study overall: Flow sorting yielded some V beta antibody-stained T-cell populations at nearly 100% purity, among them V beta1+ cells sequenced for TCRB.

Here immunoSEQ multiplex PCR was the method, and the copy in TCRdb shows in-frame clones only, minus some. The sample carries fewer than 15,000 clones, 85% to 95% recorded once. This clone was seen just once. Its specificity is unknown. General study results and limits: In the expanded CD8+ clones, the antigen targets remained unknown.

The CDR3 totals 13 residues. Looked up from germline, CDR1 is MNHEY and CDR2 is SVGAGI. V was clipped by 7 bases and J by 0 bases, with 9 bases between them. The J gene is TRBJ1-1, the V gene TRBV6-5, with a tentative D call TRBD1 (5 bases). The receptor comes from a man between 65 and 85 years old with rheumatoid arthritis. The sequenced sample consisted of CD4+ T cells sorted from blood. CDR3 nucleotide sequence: TGTGCCAGCATTCACAGGTTGAACACTGAAGCTTTCTTT. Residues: CASIHRLNTEAFF.